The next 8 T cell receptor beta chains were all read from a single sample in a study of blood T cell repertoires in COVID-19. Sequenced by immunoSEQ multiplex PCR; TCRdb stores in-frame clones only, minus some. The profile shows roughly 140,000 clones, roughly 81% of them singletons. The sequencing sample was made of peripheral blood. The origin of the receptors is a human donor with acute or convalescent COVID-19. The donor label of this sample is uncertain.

CDR3 bases: TGCAGCGCGCGCGACTCACACTCTGGAAACACCATATATTTT. Amino acid sequence: CSARDSHSGNTIYF. This chain links TRBV29-1 with TRBJ1-3, with no clear D. The CDR3 runs to 14 residues. The germline V gene encodes CDR1 SQVTM and CDR2 ANQGSEA. V lost 7 bases to trimming and J lost 0 bases, with 13 bases between them.

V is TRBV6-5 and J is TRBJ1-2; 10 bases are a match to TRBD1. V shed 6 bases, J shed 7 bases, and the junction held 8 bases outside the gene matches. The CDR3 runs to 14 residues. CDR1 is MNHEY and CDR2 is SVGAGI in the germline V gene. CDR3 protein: CASSQLGTGAGYTF. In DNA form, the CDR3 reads TGTGCCAGCAGCCAACTTGGGACAGGGGCTGGCTACACCTTC.

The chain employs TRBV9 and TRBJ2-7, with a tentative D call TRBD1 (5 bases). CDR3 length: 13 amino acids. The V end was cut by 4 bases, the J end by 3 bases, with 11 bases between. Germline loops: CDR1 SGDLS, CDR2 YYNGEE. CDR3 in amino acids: CASSPRGDYEQYF. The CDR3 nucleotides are TGTGCCAGCAGCCCTAGGGGTGACTACGAGCAGTACTTC.

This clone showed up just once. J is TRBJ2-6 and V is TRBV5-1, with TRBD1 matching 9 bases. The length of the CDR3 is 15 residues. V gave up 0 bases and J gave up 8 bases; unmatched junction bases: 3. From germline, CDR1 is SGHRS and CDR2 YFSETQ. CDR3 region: CASSLDGQGSNVLTF. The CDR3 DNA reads TGCGCCAGCAGCTTGGACGGACAGGGGTCCAACGTCCTGACTTTC.

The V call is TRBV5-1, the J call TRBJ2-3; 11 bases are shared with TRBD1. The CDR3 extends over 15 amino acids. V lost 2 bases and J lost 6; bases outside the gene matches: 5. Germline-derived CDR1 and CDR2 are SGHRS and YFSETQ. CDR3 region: CASSLGQGAMDTQYF. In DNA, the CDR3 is TGCGCCAGCAGCTTAGGACAGGGGGCTATGGATACGCAGTATTTT.

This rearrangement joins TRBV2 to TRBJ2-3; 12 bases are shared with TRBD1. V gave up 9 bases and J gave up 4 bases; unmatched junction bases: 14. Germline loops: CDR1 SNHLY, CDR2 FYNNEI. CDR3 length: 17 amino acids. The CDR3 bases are TGTGCCAGACGGAACCAGGGGGGACAGGGGGCAGCAGATACGCAGTATTTT. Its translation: CARRNQGGQGAADTQYF.

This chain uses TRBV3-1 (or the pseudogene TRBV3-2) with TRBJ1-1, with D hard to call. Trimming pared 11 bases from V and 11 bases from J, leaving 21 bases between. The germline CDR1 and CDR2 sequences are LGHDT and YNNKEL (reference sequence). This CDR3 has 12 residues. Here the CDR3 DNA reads TGTGCCGTTACTGGGGAGGGCGCGGGGGCTTTCTTT. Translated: CAVTGEGAGAFF.

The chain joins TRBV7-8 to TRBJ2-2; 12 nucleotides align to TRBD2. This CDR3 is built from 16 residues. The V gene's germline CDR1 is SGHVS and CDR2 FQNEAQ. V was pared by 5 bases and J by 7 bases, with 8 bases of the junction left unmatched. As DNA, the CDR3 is TGTGCCAGCAGCCTGCTAGCGGGGGGGCGAGGCGGGGAGCTGTTTTTT. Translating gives CASSLLAGGRGGELFF. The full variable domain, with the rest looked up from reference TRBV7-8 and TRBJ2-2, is GAGVSQSPRYKVAKRGQDVALRCDPISGHVSLFWYQQALGQGPEFLTYFQNEAQLDKSGLPSDRFFAERPEGSVSTLKIQRTQQEDSAVYLCASSLLAGGRGGELFFGEGSRLTVL.